This T cell receptor beta chain was found in a study of blood T cells in healthy people across ages. Study outcomes and limitations: Diversity was higher, and naive CD4+ cells more numerous, in long-lived donors than in aged donors. Strong correlation was found linking TCR beta diversity to naive T cell percentage.

Ten milliliters of peripheral blood were drawn from each donor. This clonotype has only a few counts. Its specificity is unknown. It was with a sample-barcoded 5' primer and a J-beta primer mix that a second PCR of roughly 7 to 12 cycles was run. TCRdb re-derived calls from the 5' RACE reads in MiXCR, one entry per CDR3 protein. The data contain around 1.7 million distinct CDR3 sequences, 28% of them seen just once; the ten biggest clones take up 7% to 9%. The clonotype was recovered from a woman aged 30 to 39 in good health. Sequenced sample: blood.

The CDR3 sequence: CSAGRWSEKLFF. The CDR3 nucleotides read TGCAGTGCTGGGCGTTGGTCTGAAAAACTGTTTTTT. The chain couples TRBV20-1 to TRBJ1-4; D not certain. CDR3 length: 12 residues. V was clipped by 5 bases and J by 7 bases, with 11 bases between them. Germline assignment: CDR1 DFQATT and CDR2 SNEGSKA (reference sequence).